Below, 32 T cell receptor beta chains from the same sample are listed, as sequenced in a study of identical twins. MiXCR, run by TCRdb on the 5' RACE reads, gives a single entry per CDR3 protein. The sample lists around 300,000 distinct CDR3 sequences, approximately 8.5% seen once, with 2.1% in the top ten. In addition, the sample was reused for a study of yellow fever vaccine responses in identical twins.

Sample: memory (CD45RO+) T cells sorted from blood. These receptors came from a woman aged 18-29 years in good health.

This CDR3 reads CASSVPNWPDTQYF. The CDR3 nucleotides are TGTGCCAGCAGTGTCCCCAATTGGCCAGATACGCAGTATTTT. The V call is TRBV6-4, the J call TRBJ2-3, with D uncertain. Looked up from germline, CDR1 is MRHNA and CDR2 is SNTAGT. Trimming stripped 4 bases from V and 4 bases from J, with 12 bases between. The CDR3 loop spans 14 amino acids.

The sample holds many counts of this clonotype. The chain couples TRBV20-1 to TRBJ2-1; 9 bases line up with TRBD1. The CDR3 loop spans 16 amino acids. V lost 6 bases and J lost 6; bases outside the gene matches: 15. CDR1 and CDR2 from the germline V gene are DFQATT and SNEGSKA (reference sequence). CDR3 DNA sequence: TGCAGTGCCAACCTTTGGGGGGACAGGGCCTCCAATGAGCAGTTCTTC. Translation: CSANLWGDRASNEQFF.

This clonotype was counted many times. The chain employs TRBV20-1 and TRBJ2-1; D possibly uses TRBD1 or TRBD2 (5 bases each). Trimming cost V 5 bases and J 2 bases, with 13 bases left between them. CDR3 size: 14 residues. Germline CDR1 DFQATT, CDR2 SNEGSKA (reference sequence). CDR3 sequence (DNA): TGCAGTGCTGAGGGGCTGACCACCTACAATGAGCAGTTCTTC. Its protein is CSAEGLTTYNEQFF.

This clonotype came up a few times. V usage is TRBV6-4 and J usage is TRBJ1-1, with TRBD1 matching 8 bases. Germline values: CDR1 MRHNA, CDR2 SNTAGT. V trimming: 2 bases; J trimming: 2 bases; junction bases outside the gene matches: 13. This CDR3 has 18 residues. This CDR3 reads CASSDLPYRGGSNTEAFF. The CDR3 bases are TGTGCCAGCAGTGACCTACCCTACAGGGGGGGATCTAACACTGAAGCTTTCTTT.

This clonotype showed up many times. The chain combines TRBV5-1 with TRBJ1-1; D is perhaps TRBD1 (5 bases). This CDR3 region has 15 residues. Germline loops: CDR1 SGHRS, CDR2 YFSETQ. Trimming stripped 3 bases from V and 1 base from J, with 13 bases between. CDR3 bases: TGCGCCAGCAGCTCGGCGACAGATACGAACACTGAAGCTTTCTTT. This translates into CASSSATDTNTEAFF. Full variable domain (remainder filled in from reference TRBV5-1 and TRBJ1-1): KAGVTQTPRYLIKTRGQQVTLSCSPISGHRSVSWYQQTPGQGLQFLFEYFSETQRNKGNFPGRFSGRQFSNSRSEMNVSTLELGDSALYLCASSSATDTNTEAFFGQGTRLTVV.

The chain joins TRBV24-1 to TRBJ2-5, with D uncertain. V lost 6 bases and J 3 bases, leaving 10 bases between the germline ends. From germline, CDR1 is KGHDR and CDR2 SFDVKD. The CDR3 is 13 residues long. CDR3: CATSSLDEETQYF. In nucleotides, the CDR3 is TGTGCCACCAGTTCATTGGACGAAGAGACCCAGTACTTC.

This clonotype was seen only a few times. The gene calls are TRBV6-1 and TRBJ1-4, with D uncertain. The CDR3 consists of 15 residues. Germline CDR1 and CDR2: MNHNS and SASEGT. The germline V and J ends were trimmed by 4 bases and 7 bases, with 16 bases remaining between them. In DNA, the CDR3 is TGTGCCAGCAGTGGGCACGATCTAGGAGGTGAAAAACTGTTTTTT. Translation gives CASSGHDLGGEKLFF.

This clonotype has just a few counts. V and J are TRBV27 and TRBJ1-5; no definite D call. Germline values: CDR1 MNHEY, CDR2 SMNVEV (reference sequence). There are 14 residues in the CDR3. V gave up 5 bases and J gave up 0 bases, with 8 bases separating them. The CDR3 bases are TGTGCCAGCAGTCCCTTCGGTAGCAATCAGCCCCAGCATTTT. Translation: CASSPFGSNQPQHF.

The V call is TRBV21-1, the J call TRBJ1-4; TRBD1, the table's D call, was not compared with the DNA. TRBV21-1 is a listed pseudogene. The CDR3 runs 10 residues. The CDR3 here is CAGGDEKLFF. CDR3 nucleotides: TGTGCCGGGGGCGATGAAAAACTGTTTTTT.

This clonotype was seen repeatedly, ten times or more. The genes are TRBV12-3 or TRBV12-4 and TRBJ2-1; the match to TRBD2 covers 9 bases. This CDR3 is 15 amino acids long. The ends lost 5 bases at V and 7 bases at J; junction bases unmatched: 9. The CDR3: CASSKSSGSKNEQFF. CDR3 nucleotide sequence: TGTGCCAGCAGTAAGAGTAGCGGGAGTAAGAATGAGCAGTTCTTC.

This clonotype was observed a few times. The CDR3 protein is CASAPRWLAGGGETQYF. In DNA form, the CDR3 reads TGTGCTAGTGCCCCCCGGTGGCTAGCGGGAGGAGGGGAGACCCAGTACTTC. V and J are TRBV12-5 and TRBJ2-5, with TRBD2 matching 11 bases. The ends lost 7 bases at V and 5 bases at J; junction bases unmatched: 15. The germline V gene has CDR1 LGHNT and CDR2 FRNRAP. The CDR3 covers 17 residues. Complete variable domain (other parts from reference TRBV12-5 and TRBJ2-5): DARVTQTPRHKVTEMGQEVTMRCQPILGHNTVFWYRQTMMQGLELLAYFRNRAPLDDSGMPKDRFSAEMPDATLATLKIQPSEPRDSAVYFCASAPRWLAGGGETQYFGPGTRLLVL.

Only a few counts were recorded for this clonotype. J is TRBJ2-3 and V is TRBV20-1; TRBD2 agrees at 13 bases. Germline trimming cut 4 bases from V and 0 bases from J; bases unmatched to any gene: 7. The CDR3 has 17 amino acids. The germline V gene encodes CDR1 DFQATT and CDR2 SNEGSKA (reference sequence). CDR3 residues: CSATWTSGGYSTDTQYF. The CDR3 nucleotides read TGCAGTGCTACGTGGACTAGCGGGGGATATAGCACAGATACGCAGTATTTT.

This clonotype was detected ten times or more. V and J are TRBV29-1 and TRBJ1-1; tentative D call: TRBD1 (6 bases). The germline gives CDR1 SQVTM, CDR2 ANQGSEA. Trimming took off 4 bases at V and 1 base at J, with 16 bases between the two ends. There are 15 residues in the CDR3. CDR3 in DNA: TGCAGCGTTGTACCGCGGGGGCGGCGGAACACTGAAGCTTTCTTT. This gives the protein CSVVPRGRRNTEAFF.

This clonotype was counted ten times or more. This chain links TRBV12-3 or TRBV12-4 with TRBJ2-5; TRBD2 matches at 7 bases. The CDR3 is 15 amino acids. V lost 5 bases to trimming and J lost 5 bases; unmatched junction nucleotides: 11. CDR3 DNA sequence: TGTGCCAGCAGTCTCCGGGAGGCCGCGGTGGAGACCCAGTACTTC. Translation gives CASSLREAAVETQYF.

This clonotype was detected many times. The chain uses TRBV10-3 and TRBJ2-3; no reliable D call. Germline V gene data show CDR1 as ENHRY and CDR2 as SYGVKD. Trimming stripped 2 bases from V and 2 bases from J, with 8 bases between. The length of the CDR3 is 14 residues. This chain's CDR3 is CAISEPPSTDTQYF. DNA for the CDR3: TGTGCCATCAGTGAGCCGCCCTCCACAGATACGCAGTATTTT.

This clonotype came up a few times. The chain joins TRBV5-1 to TRBJ2-3; TRBD2 agrees at 12 bases. Germline CDR1 is SGHRS and CDR2 is YFSETQ. After removal of 5 bases from V and 4 bases from J, the junction contained 8 bases not matched to a gene. The CDR3 extends over 16 amino acids. Here the CDR3 DNA reads TGCGCCAGCAGGCAAACTAGCGGGGGGCAGGCAGATACGCAGTATTTT. Protein product: CASRQTSGGQADTQYF.

This chain links TRBV6-1 with TRBJ2-1, with 9 bases matching TRBD1. V was clipped by 7 bases and J by 8 bases; unmatched bases: 6. Germline values: CDR1 MNHNS, CDR2 SASEGT. The CDR3 has 13 amino acids. The CDR3 DNA is TGTGCCAGCAAGACGACAGGGGGATATGAGCAGTTCTTC. Translating gives CASKTTGGYEQFF.

The V gene is TRBV6-1, the J gene TRBJ2-1, with 8 bases fitting TRBD1. The germline V gene encodes CDR1 MNHNS and CDR2 SASEGT. Germline trimming cut 5 bases from V and 8 bases from J; bases unmatched to any gene: 11. This CDR3 has 15 residues. The CDR3 spells CASSKHRDRSYEQFF. The CDR3 DNA sequence: TGTGCCAGCAGTAAACACCGGGACAGGTCCTATGAGCAGTTCTTC.

The J gene is TRBJ1-3, the V gene TRBV25-1; a possible D gene is TRBD1 (5 bases). V lost 5 bases, J lost 9 bases, and 11 bases lay in between. The CDR3 is 12 amino acids. CDR1 and CDR2 from the germline V gene are MGHDK and SYGVNS. The CDR3 nucleotides read TGTGCCAGCAGTCCAGGGATCCCCACCATATATTTT. This codes for CASSPGIPTIYF.

In its sample, this clonotype was seen many times. The chain couples TRBV5-1 to TRBJ2-5; D could derive from TRBD1 or TRBD2 (6 bases each). The CDR3 runs 16 residues. Germline V CDR1 and CDR2: SGHRS, YFSETQ. V was shortened by 4 bases and J by 1 base, with 17 bases between the two germline ends. The CDR3 loop is CASSKGRGTTQETQYF. The CDR3 DNA follows: TGCGCCAGCAGCAAGGGTCGGGGGACAACCCAAGAGACCCAGTACTTC.

The V call is TRBV5-1, the J call TRBJ2-7, with no clear D. V lost 4 bases to trimming and J lost 7 bases, with 15 bases between them. The CDR3 has 13 amino acids. Germline lookup yields CDR1 SGHRS and CDR2 YFSETQ. The CDR3 DNA follows: TGCGCCAGCAGCACAAACCCTCAGGCAGAGCAGTACTTC. This gives the protein CASSTNPQAEQYF.

This rearrangement joins TRBV5-1 to TRBJ2-5; 7 bases are shared with TRBD1. Trimming took 0 bases from V and 3 from J; bases not matched to a gene: 5. Germline V CDR1 and CDR2: SGHRS, YFSETQ. This CDR3 comprises 15 residues. CDR3 sequence: CASSLGTGDKETQYF. CDR3 nucleotide sequence: TGCGCCAGCAGCTTGGGTACAGGGGACAAAGAGACCCAGTACTTC.

The genes are TRBV5-1 and TRBJ2-7; no clear D gene. CDR1 SGHRS and CDR2 YFSETQ come from the germline V gene. Trimming cost V 0 bases and J 3 bases, with 7 bases left between them. This CDR3 comprises 13 residues. CDR3 DNA sequence: TGCGCCAGCAGCTTGGGACCCCGCTACGAGCAGTACGTC. Its protein is CASSLGPRYEQYV.

This clonotype was seen only a few times. The rearrangement links TRBV3-1 to TRBJ1-5, with TRBD1 matching 8 bases. The CDR3 runs to 15 residues. CDR1 is LGHDT and CDR2 is YNNKEL in the germline V gene (reference sequence). Germline trimming cut 1 base from V and 6 bases from J; bases unmatched to any gene: 5. The CDR3 sequence: CASSQGQGIGQPQHF. CDR3 nucleotides: TGTGCCAGCAGCCAAGGACAGGGGATCGGTCAGCCCCAGCATTTT.

To note about this clonotype: A clone one base away is much larger, so this may be a read error. This chain links TRBV5-1 with TRBJ2-2; a weak D match, TRBD2 (6 bases). Trimming stripped 3 bases from V and 1 base from J, with 7 bases between. Germline CDR1 reads SGHRS; CDR2 reads YFSETQ. This CDR3 contains 14 residues. The CDR3 here is CASSSGENTGELFF. DNA for the CDR3: TGCGCCAGCAGCTCGGGGGAGAACACCGGGGAGCTGTTTTTT. Based on the CDR3 plus reference TRBV5-1 and TRBJ2-2, the full variable domain is KAGVTQTPRYLIKTRGQQVTLSCSPISGHRSVSWYQQTPGQGLQFLFEYFSETQRNKGNFPGRFSGRQFSNSRSEMNVSTLELGDSALYLCASSSGENTGELFFGEGSRLTVL.

The gene calls are TRBV7-6 and TRBJ2-2, with 8 bases matching TRBD2. The junction had 5 bases not matched to a gene; V was cut back by 1 base and J by 1 base. Looked up from germline, CDR1 is SGHVS and CDR2 is FNYEAQ. CDR3 length: 17 amino acids. The CDR3 sequence is CASSLDRAGVNTGELFF. The CDR3 DNA sequence: TGTGCCAGCAGCTTAGATCGAGCGGGGGTGAACACCGGGGAGCTGTTTTTT.

This clonotype appeared a few times. CDR3 loop: CASSAGTGNAQYV. CDR3 nucleotides: TGTGCCAGCTCAGCCGGGACAGGGAATGCGCAGTACGTC. The chain is built from TRBV18 and TRBJ2-7; 9 nucleotides line up with TRBD1. Germline V gene data show CDR1 as KGHSH and CDR2 as LQKENI. V lost 5 bases to trimming and J lost 9 bases; unmatched junction nucleotides: 8. CDR3 length equals 13 residues.

This clonotype was found a few times. The V call is TRBV12-3 or TRBV12-4, the J call TRBJ1-1; no clear D gene. V lost 7 bases, J lost 5 bases, and 14 bases lay in between. This CDR3 is 13 amino acids long. As DNA, the CDR3 is TGTGCCAGCAATCTCCGGGGTAGGACTGAAGCTTTCTTT. It is translated as CASNLRGRTEAFF.

This clonotype was detected ten times or more. The V gene is TRBV7-9, the J gene TRBJ2-4; 10 nucleotides agree with TRBD1. Germline values: CDR1 SEHNR, CDR2 FQNEAQ (reference sequence). Trimming removed 1 base from V and 7 bases from J; junction bases left unmatched: 4. This CDR3 comprises 15 residues. The CDR3 DNA follows: TGTGCCAGCAGCTTAGGGGGACAGGGGAGGAACATTCAGTACTTC. The encoded protein is CASSLGGQGRNIQYF.

The V call is TRBV19, the J call TRBJ2-1; D not resolved. CDR3 size: 14 residues. Looked up from germline, CDR1 is LNHDA and CDR2 is SQIVND (reference sequence). Trimming cost V 5 bases and J 8 bases, with 16 bases left between them. CDR3 in DNA: TGTGCCAGTAGTTCCTACGGTCTACGCGATGAGCAGTTCTTC. Amino acids: CASSSYGLRDEQFF. The full variable domain, its missing parts supplied by reference TRBV19 and TRBJ2-1, is DGGITQSPKYLFRKEGQNVTLSCEQNLNHDAMYWYRQDPGQGLRLIYYSQIVNDFQKGDIAEGYSVSREKKESFPLTVTSAQKNPTAFYLCASSSYGLRDEQFFGPGTRLTVL.

This clonotype was observed a few times. CDR3: CASQLAGGPEQYV. The CDR3 DNA is TGTGCCAGTCAACTAGCGGGGGGGCCGGAGCAGTACGTC. This rearrangement joins TRBV7-9 to TRBJ2-7; 13 nucleotides align to TRBD2. This CDR3 is built from 13 residues. With V trimmed by 9 bases and J by 7 bases, 6 bases remained unmatched. CDR1 SEHNR and CDR2 FQNEAQ come from the germline V gene (reference sequence).

This clonotype was picked up many times. The rearrangement joins TRBV12-3 or TRBV12-4 to TRBJ1-1, with D hard to call. V shed 8 bases and J shed 5 bases, with 12 bases lying between them. This CDR3 comprises 12 residues. The CDR3 DNA follows: TGTGCCAGCCTACAAAGGGAGACTGAAGCTTTCTTT. This translates into CASLQRETEAFF.